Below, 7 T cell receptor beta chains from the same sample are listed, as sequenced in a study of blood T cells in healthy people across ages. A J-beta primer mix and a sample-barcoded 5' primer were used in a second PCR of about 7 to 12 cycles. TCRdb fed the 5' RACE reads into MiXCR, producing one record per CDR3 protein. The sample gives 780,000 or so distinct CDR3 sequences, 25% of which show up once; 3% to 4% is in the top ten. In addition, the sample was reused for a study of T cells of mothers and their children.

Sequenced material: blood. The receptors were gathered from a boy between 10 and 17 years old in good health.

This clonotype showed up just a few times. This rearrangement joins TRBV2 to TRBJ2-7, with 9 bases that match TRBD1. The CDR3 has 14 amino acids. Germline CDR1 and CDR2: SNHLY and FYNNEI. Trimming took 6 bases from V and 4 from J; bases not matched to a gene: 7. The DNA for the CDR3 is TGTGCCAGCAGGGGCGACAGGGGGAGGTACGAGCAGTACTTC. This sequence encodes CASRGDRGRYEQYF.

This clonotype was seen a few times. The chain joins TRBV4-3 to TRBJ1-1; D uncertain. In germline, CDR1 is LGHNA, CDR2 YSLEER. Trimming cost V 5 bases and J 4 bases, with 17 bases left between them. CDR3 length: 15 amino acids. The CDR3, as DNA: TGCGCCAGCAGCTCCCGGGCGAACGGGGTCACTGAAGCTTTCTTT. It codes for CASSSRANGVTEAFF.

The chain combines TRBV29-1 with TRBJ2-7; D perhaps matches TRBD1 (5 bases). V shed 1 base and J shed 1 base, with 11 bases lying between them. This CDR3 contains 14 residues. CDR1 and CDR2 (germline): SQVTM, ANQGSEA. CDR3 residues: CSVEGFGASYEQYF. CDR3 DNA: TGCAGCGTTGAAGGATTTGGGGCGTCCTACGAGCAGTACTTC.

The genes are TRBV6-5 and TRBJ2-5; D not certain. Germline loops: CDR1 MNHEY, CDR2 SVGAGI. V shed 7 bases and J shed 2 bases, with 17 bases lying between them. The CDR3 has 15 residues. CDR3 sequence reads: CASTPLSDGQETQYF. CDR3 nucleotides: TGTGCCAGCACCCCACTGTCGGACGGACAAGAGACCCAGTACTTC.

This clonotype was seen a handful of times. CDR3 sequence reads: CASSSIQGATGELFF. The CDR3, as DNA: TGTGCCAGCAGCTCAATACAGGGGGCCACCGGGGAGCTGTTTTTT. V gene TRBV5-6 combines with J gene TRBJ2-2, with TRBD1 matching 9 bases. Germline trimming cut 3 bases from V and 4 bases from J; bases unmatched to any gene: 4. The CDR3 consists of 15 residues. Looked up from germline, CDR1 is SGHDT and CDR2 is YYEEEE.

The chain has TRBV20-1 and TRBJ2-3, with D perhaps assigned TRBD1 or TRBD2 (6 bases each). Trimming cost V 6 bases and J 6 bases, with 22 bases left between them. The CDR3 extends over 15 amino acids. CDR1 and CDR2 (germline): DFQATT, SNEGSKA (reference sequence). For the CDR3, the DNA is TGCAGTGCCTCCCCCTCTAGGGGGGAACGGGATACGCAGTATTTT. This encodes CSASPSRGERDTQYF.

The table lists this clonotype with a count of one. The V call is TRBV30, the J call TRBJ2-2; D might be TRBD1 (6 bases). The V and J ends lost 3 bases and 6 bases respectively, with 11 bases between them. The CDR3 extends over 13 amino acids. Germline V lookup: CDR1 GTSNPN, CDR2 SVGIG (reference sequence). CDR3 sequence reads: CAWRDRYAGELFF. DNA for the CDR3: TGTGCCTGGAGGGACAGATACGCCGGGGAGCTGTTTTTT.